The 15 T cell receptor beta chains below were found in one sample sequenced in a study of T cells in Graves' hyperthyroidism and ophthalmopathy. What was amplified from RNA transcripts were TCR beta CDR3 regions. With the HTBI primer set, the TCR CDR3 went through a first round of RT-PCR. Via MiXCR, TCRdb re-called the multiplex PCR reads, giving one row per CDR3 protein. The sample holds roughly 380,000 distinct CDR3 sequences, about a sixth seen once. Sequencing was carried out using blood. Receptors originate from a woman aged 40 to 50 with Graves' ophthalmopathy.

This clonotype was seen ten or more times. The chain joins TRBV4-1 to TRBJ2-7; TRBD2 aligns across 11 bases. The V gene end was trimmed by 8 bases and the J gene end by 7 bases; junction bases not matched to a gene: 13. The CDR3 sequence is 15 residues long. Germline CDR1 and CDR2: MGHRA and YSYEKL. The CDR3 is CASGGGGLAGEEQYF. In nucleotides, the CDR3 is TGCGCCAGCGGGGGCGGTGGACTAGCGGGCGAAGAGCAGTACTTC.

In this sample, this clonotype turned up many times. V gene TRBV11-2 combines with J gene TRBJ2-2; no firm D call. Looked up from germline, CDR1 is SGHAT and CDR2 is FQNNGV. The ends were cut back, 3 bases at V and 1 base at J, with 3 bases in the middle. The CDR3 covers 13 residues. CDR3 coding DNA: TGTGCCAGCAGCTTGCAGAACACCGGGGAGCTGTTTTTT. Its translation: CASSLQNTGELFF.

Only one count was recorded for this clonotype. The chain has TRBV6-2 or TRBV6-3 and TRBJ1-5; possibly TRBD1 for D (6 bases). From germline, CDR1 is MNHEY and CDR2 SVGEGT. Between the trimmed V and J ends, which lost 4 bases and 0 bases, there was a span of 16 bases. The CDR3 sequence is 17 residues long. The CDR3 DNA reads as TGTGCCAGCAGTTCCAATGAACAGGGTTATAGCAATCAGCCCCAGCATTTT. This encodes CASSSNEQGYSNQPQHF.

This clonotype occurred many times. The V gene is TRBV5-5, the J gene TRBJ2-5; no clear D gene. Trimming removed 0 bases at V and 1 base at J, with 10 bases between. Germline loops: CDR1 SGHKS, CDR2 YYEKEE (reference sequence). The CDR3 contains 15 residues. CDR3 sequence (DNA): TGTGCCAGCAGCTTGGAAGGGCTTCCCCAAGAGACCCAGTACTTC. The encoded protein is CASSLEGLPQETQYF.

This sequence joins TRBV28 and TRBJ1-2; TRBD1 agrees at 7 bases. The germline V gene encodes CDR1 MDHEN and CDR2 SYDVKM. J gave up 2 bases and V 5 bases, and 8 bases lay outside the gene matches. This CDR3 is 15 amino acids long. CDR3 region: CASSGSTGENYGYTF. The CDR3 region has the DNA TGTGCCAGCAGTGGGTCTACAGGGGAAAACTATGGCTACACCTTC.

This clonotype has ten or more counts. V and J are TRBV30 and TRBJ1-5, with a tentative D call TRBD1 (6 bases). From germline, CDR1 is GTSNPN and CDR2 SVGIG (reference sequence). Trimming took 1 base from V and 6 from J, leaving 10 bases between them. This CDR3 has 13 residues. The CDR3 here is CAWSDRASQPQHF. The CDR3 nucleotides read TGTGCCTGGAGTGACAGGGCCAGTCAGCCCCAGCATTTT. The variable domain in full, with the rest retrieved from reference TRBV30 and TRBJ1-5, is SQTIHQWPATLVQPVGSPLSLECTVEGTSNPNLYWYRQAAGRGLQLLFYSVGIGQISSEVPQNLSASRPQDRQFILSSKKLLLSDSGFYLCAWSDRASQPQHFGDGTRLSIL.

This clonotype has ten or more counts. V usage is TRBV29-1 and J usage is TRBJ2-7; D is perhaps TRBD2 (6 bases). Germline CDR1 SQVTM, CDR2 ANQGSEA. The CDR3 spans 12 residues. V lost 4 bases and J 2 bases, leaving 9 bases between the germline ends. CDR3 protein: CSVGGLAYEQYF. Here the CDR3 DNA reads TGCAGCGTTGGGGGACTGGCCTACGAGCAGTACTTC.

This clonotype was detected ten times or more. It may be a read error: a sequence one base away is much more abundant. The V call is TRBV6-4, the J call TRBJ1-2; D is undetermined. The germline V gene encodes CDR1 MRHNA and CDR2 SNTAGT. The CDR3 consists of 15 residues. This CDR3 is CASVYERPVLYGCTF. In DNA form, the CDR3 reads TGTGCCAGCGTTTATGAGAGACCGGTGCTATATGGCTGCACCTTC.

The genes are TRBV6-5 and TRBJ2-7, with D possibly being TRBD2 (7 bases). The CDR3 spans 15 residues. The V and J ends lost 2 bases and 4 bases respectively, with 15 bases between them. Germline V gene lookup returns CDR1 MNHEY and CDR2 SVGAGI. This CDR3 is CASSYDGGLAYEQYF. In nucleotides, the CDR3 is TGTGCCAGCAGTTACGACGGGGGGCTAGCTTACGAGCAGTACTTC.

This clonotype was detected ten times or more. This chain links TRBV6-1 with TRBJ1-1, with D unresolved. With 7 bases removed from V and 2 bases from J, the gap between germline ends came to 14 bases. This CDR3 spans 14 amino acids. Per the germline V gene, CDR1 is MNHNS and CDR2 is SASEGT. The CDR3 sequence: CASKVLVPNTEAFF. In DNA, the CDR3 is TGTGCCAGCAAGGTCTTGGTCCCAAACACTGAAGCTTTCTTT.

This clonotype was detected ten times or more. The CDR3 loop reads CASTGHMNTEAFF. The CDR3 DNA follows: TGCGCCAGTACGGGACACATGAACACTGAAGCTTTCTTT. The genes are TRBV10-2 and TRBJ1-1, with TRBD1 as a possible D gene (6 bases). Trimming shortened V by 9 bases and J by 0 bases, and 11 bases separated the two germline ends. This CDR3 spans 13 amino acids. In germline, CDR1 is WSHSY, CDR2 SAAADI.

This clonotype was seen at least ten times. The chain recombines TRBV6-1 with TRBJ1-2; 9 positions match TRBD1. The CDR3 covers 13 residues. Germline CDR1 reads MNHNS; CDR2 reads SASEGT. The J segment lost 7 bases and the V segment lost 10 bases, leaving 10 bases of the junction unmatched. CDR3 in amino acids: CAILQGATIGYTF. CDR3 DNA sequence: TGTGCCATCCTACAGGGGGCTACTATTGGCTACACCTTC.

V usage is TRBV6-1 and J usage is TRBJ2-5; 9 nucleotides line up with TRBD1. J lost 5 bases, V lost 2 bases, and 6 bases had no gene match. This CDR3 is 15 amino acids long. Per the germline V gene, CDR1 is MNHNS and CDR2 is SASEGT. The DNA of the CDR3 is TGTGCCAGCAGTGAAAGGACAGGGGAGTTGGAGACCCAGTACTTC. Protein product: CASSERTGELETQYF.

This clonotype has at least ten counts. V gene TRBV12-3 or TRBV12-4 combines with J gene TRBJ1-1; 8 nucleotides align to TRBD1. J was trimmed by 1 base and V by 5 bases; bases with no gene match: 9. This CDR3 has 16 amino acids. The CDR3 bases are TGTGCCAGCAGTGCCCGACAGGGGATGGGGAACACTGAAGCTTTCTTT. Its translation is CASSARQGMGNTEAFF.

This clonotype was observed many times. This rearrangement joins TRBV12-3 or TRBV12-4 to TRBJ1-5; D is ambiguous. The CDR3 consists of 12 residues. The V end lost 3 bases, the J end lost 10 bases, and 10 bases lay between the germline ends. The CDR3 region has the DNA TGTGCCAGCAGTTTCTCATCACCCCCCCAGCATTTT. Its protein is CASSFSSPPQHF.